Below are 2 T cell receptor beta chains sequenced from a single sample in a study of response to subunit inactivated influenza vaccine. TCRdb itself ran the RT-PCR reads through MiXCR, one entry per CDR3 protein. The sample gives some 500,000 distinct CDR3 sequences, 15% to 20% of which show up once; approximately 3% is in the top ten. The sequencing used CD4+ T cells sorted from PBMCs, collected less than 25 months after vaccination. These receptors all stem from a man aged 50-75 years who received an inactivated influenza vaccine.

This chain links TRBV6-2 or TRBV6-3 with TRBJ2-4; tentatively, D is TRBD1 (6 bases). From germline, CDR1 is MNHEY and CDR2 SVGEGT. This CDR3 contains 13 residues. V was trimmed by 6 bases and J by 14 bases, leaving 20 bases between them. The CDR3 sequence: CASSPGLQGPKYF. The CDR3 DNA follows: TGTGCCAGCAGCCCGGGGCTACAGGGTCCGAAGTACTTC.

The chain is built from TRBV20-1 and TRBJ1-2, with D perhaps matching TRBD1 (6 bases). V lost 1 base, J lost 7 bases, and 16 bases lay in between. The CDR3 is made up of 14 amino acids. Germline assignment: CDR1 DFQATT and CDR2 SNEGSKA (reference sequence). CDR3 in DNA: TGCAGTGCTAGAGGTAGGGGGACCTTACTTGGCTACACCTTC. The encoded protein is CSARGRGTLLGYTF.